The rows below give T cell receptor beta chains drawn from one sample of a study of blood T cell repertoires in COVID-19. This table comes from immunoSEQ multiplex PCR, and its TCRdb copy is limited to in-frame clones, with some not included. Counted here are about 150,000 clones, just over 85% occurring once; the ten biggest clones make up roughly 7%. Sequenced input: peripheral blood. Every receptor here comes from a man aged 50-59 years with active or convalescent COVID-19. The CDR3 runs from the conserved cysteine through the conserved F or W. Each record gives: CDR3 length, D gene, J gene, clone size, V gene, CDR3 protein, CDR3 DNA. The D gene is left open where the match is weak. Some rows have no size entry. The others give once, few or many, or a class for an expanded clone.

cdr3_length: 16; d_call: TRBD1; j_call: TRBJ1-6; clone_size: -; v_call: TRBV3-1/TRBV3-2; cdr3_aa: CASSQAGQGVSSPLHF; cdr3_nt: TGTGCCAGCAGCCAAGCGGGACAGGGTGTCAGTTCACCCCTCCACTTT
cdr3_length: 15; d_call: -; j_call: TRBJ1-1; clone_size: -; v_call: TRBV4-2; cdr3_aa: CASSHSQGRNTEAFF; cdr3_nt: TGTGCCAGCAGCCATTCACAGGGCCGGAACACTGAAGCTTTCTTT
cdr3_length: 16; d_call: -; j_call: TRBJ1-5; clone_size: once; v_call: TRBV6-2/TRBV6-3; cdr3_aa: CASSPVTGYSNQPQHF; cdr3_nt: TGTGCCAGCAGTCCAGTGACAGGCTATAGCAATCAGCCCCAGCATTTT
cdr3_length: 16; d_call: TRBD2; j_call: TRBJ2-3; clone_size: -; v_call: TRBV13; cdr3_aa: CASSLPTSASTDTQYF; cdr3_nt: TGTGCCAGCAGCCTCCCGACTAGCGCCAGCACAGATACGCAGTATTTT
cdr3_length: 15; d_call: TRBD2; j_call: TRBJ2-1; clone_size: -; v_call: TRBV29-1; cdr3_aa: CSVEGGRASYNEQFF; cdr3_nt: TGCAGCGTTGAGGGCGGGAGGGCCTCCTACAATGAGCAGTTCTTC
cdr3_length: 12; d_call: -; j_call: TRBJ2-7; clone_size: once; v_call: TRBV5-1; cdr3_aa: CASSYQGREQYF; cdr3_nt: TGCGCCAGCAGCTACCAGGGGCGCGAGCAGTACTTC
cdr3_length: 15; d_call: -; j_call: TRBJ1-3; clone_size: -; v_call: TRBV9; cdr3_aa: CASSVGTGSGNTIYF; cdr3_nt: TGTGCCAGCAGCGTAGGTACGGGCTCTGGAAACACCATATATTTT
cdr3_length: 14; d_call: -; j_call: TRBJ2-3; clone_size: -; v_call: TRBV7-2; cdr3_aa: CASSPRGITDTQYF; cdr3_nt: TGTGCCAGCAGCCCCCGGGGGATTACAGATACGCAGTATTTT
cdr3_length: 15; d_call: TRBD1; j_call: TRBJ2-7; clone_size: -; v_call: TRBV9; cdr3_aa: CASSVAEGGFYEQYF; cdr3_nt: TGTGCCAGCAGCGTAGCGGAAGGGGGCTTCTACGAGCAGTACTTC
cdr3_length: 12; d_call: -; j_call: TRBJ1-2; clone_size: once; v_call: TRBV6-5; cdr3_aa: CASSRNRIDYTF; cdr3_nt: TGTGCCAGCAGTCGTAACAGGATCGACTACACCTTC
cdr3_length: 13; d_call: -; j_call: TRBJ2-1; clone_size: -; v_call: TRBV12-3/TRBV12-4; cdr3_aa: CASSRSSISEQFF; cdr3_nt: TGTGCCAGCAGCCGATCTAGCATTAGTGAGCAGTTCTTC
cdr3_length: 15; d_call: TRBD1; j_call: TRBJ1-5; clone_size: few; v_call: TRBV19; cdr3_aa: CASSIGTGMNQPQHF; cdr3_nt: TGTGCCAGTAGTATAGGGACAGGGATGAATCAGCCCCAGCATTTT
cdr3_length: 13; d_call: -; j_call: TRBJ2-6; clone_size: -; v_call: TRBV11-1; cdr3_aa: CASSFIGANVLTF; cdr3_nt: TGTGCCAGCAGCTTCATCGGGGCCAACGTCCTGACTTTC
cdr3_length: 13; d_call: -; j_call: TRBJ1-1; clone_size: -; v_call: TRBV14; cdr3_aa: CAGSSTRNTEAFF; cdr3_nt: TGTGCCGGCAGCTCAACACGGAACACTGAAGCTTTCTTT